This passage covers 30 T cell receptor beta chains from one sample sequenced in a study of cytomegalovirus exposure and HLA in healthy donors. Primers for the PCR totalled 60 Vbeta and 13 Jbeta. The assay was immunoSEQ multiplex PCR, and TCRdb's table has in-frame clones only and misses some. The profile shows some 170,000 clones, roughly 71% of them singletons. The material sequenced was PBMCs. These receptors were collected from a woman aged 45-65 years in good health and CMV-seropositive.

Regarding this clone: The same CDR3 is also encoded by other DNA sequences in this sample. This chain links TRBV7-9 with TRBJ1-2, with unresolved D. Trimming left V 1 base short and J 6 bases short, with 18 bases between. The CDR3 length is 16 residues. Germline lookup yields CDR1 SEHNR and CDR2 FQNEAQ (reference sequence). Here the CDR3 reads CASSLGDRGSGDGYTF. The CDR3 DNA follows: TGTGCCAGCAGCTTAGGTGATCGGGGTAGTGGTGATGGCTACACCTTC.

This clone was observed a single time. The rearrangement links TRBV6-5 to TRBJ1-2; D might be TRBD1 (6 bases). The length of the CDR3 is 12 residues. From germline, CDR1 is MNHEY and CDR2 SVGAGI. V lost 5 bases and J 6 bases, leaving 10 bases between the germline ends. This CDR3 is CASSTGSDGYTF. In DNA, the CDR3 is TGTGCCAGCAGTACAGGGTCTGATGGCTACACCTTC.

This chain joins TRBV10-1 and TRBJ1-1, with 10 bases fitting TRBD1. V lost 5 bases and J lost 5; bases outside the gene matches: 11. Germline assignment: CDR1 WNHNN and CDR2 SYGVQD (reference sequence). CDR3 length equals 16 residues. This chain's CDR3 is CASSTFTGQGETEAFF. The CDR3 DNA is TGCGCCAGCAGTACCTTCACTGGACAGGGGGAGACTGAAGCTTTCTTT.

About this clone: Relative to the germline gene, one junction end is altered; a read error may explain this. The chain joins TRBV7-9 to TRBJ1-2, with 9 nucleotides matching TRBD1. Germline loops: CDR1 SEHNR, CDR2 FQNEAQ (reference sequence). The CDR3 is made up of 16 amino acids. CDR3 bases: TGTTCCAGCAGCGATAGGCTACAGGGGGCGAGCTATGGCTACACCTTC. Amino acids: CSSSDRLQGASYGYTF. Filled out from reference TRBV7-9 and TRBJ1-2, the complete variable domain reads DTGVSQNPRHKITKRGQNVTFRCDPISEHNRLYWYRQTLGQGPEFLTYFQNEAQLEKSRLLSDRFSAERPKGSFSTLEIQRTEQGDSAMYLCSSSDRLQGASYGYTFGSGTRLTVV.

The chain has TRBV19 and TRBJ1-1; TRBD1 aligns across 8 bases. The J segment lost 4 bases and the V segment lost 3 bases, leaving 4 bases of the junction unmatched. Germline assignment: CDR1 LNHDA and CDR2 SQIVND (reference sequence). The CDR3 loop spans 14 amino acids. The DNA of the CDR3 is TGTGCCAGTAGTATCAGGGGGCAGGGCACTGAAGCTTTCTTT. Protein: CASSIRGQGTEAFF.

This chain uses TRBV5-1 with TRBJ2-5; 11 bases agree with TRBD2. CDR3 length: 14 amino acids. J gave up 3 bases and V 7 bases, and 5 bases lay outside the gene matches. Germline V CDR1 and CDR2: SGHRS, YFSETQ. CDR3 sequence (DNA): TGCGCCAGCCGCAAGACTAGCGGGAAAGAGACCCAGTACTTC. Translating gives CASRKTSGKETQYF. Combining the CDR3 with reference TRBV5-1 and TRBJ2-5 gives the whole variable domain KAGVTQTPRYLIKTRGQQVTLSCSPISGHRSVSWYQQTPGQGLQFLFEYFSETQRNKGNFPGRFSGRQFSNSRSEMNVSTLELGDSALYLCASRKTSGKETQYFGPGTRLLVL.

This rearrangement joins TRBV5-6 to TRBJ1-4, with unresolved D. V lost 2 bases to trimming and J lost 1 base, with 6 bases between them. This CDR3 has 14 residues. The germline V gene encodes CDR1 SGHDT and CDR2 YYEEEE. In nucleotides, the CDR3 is TGTGCCAGCAGCTTCCGGGGAACTAATGAAAAACTGTTTTTT. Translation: CASSFRGTNEKLFF.

Here the CDR3 DNA reads TGTGCCTGGAGGGTCGGGACTAGCTACAATGAGCAGTTCTTC. Translating it yields CAWRVGTSYNEQFF. This chain joins TRBV30 and TRBJ2-1; 8 positions agree with TRBD2. The CDR3 is 14 residues long. V lost 3 bases and J lost 3; bases outside the gene matches: 4. Germline assignment: CDR1 GTSNPN and CDR2 SVGIG (reference sequence). Based on the CDR3 plus reference TRBV30 and TRBJ2-1, the full variable domain is SQTIHQWPATLVQPVGSPLSLECTVEGTSNPNLYWYRQAAGRGLQLLFYSVGIGQISSEVPQNLSASRPQDRQFILSSKKLLLSDSGFYLCAWRVGTSYNEQFFGPGTRLTVL.

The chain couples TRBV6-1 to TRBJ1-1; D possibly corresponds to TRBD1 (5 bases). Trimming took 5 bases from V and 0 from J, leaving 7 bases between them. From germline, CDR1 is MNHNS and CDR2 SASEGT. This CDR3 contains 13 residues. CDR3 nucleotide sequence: TGTGCCAGCAGTCGACAGATGAACACTGAAGCTTTCTTT. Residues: CASSRQMNTEAFF.

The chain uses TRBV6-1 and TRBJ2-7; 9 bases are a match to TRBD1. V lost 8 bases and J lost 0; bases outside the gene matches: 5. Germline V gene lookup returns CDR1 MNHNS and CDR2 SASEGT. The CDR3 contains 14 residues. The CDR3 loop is CASRGQGSSYEQYF. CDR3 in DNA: TGTGCCAGCCGGGGACAGGGTTCCTCCTACGAGCAGTACTTC.

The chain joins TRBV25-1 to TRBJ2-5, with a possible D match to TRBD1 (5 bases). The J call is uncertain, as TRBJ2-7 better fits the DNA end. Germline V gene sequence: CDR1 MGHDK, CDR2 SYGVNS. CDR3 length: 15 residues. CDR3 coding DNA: TGTGCCAGCAGCGACTTGGGGCAGTCAACCTACGAGCAGTACTTC. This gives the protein CASSDLGQSTYEQYF.

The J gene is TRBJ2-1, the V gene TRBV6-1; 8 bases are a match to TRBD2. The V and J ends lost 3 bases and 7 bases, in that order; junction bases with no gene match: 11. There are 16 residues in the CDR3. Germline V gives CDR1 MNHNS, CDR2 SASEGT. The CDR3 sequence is CASSDPGLVGRNEQFF. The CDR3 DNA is TGTGCCAGCAGTGACCCGGGACTAGTGGGTAGAAATGAGCAGTTCTTC.

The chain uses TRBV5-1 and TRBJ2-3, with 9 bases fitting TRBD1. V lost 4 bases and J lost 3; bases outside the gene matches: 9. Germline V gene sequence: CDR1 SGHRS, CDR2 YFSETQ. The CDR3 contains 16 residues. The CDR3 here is CASSKDRGKGTDTQYF. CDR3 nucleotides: TGCGCCAGCAGCAAAGACAGGGGGAAGGGAACAGATACGCAGTATTTT.

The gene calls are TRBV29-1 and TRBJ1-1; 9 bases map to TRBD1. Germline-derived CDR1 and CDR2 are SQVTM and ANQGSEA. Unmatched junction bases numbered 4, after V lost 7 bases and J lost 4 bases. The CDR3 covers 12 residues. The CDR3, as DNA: TGCAGCGCTCGACAGGGGGGCACTGAAGCTTTCTTT. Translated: CSARQGGTEAFF.

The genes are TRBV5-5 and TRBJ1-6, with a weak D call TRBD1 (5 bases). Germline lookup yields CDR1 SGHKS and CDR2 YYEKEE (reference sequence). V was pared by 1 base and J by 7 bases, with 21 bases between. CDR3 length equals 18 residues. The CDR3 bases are TGTGCCAGCAGCTTGTCACCGGGCAGCGGGACTAAGAATTCACCCCTCCACTTT. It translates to CASSLSPGSGTKNSPLHF.

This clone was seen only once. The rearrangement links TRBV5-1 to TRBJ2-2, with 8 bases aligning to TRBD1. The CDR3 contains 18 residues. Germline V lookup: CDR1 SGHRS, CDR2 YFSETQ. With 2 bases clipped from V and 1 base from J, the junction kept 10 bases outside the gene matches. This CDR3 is CASSLMGQALQNTGELFF. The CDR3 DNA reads TGCGCCAGCAGCTTAATGGGACAGGCCCTCCAGAACACCGGGGAGCTGTTTTTT.

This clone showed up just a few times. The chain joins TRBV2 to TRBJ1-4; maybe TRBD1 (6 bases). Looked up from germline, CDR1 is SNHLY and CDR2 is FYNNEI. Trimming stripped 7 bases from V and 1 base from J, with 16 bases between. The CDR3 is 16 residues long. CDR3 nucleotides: TGTGCCAGCACCTCACGGGGGGGGCGAACTAATGAAAAACTGTTTTTT. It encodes CASTSRGGRTNEKLFF.

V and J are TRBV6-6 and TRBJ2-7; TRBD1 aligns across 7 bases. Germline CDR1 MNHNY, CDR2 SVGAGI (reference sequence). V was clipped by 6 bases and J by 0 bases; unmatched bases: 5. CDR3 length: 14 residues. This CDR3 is CASRNGTVSYEQYF. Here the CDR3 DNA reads TGTGCCAGCAGGAACGGGACAGTCTCCTACGAGCAGTACTTC.

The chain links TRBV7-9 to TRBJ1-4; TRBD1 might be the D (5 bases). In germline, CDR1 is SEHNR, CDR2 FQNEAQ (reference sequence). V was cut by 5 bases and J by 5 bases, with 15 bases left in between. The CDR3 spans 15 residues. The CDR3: CASSPFGRGNEKLFF. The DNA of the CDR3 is TGTGCCAGCAGCCCCTTCGGGAGGGGAAATGAAAAACTGTTTTTT.

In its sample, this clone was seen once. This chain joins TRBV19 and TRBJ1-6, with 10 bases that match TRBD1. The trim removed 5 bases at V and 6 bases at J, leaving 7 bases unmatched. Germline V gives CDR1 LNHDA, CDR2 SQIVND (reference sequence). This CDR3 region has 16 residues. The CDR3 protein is CASSFGTGDVNSPLHF. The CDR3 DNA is TGTGCCAGTAGTTTCGGGACAGGGGATGTTAATTCACCCCTCCACTTT.

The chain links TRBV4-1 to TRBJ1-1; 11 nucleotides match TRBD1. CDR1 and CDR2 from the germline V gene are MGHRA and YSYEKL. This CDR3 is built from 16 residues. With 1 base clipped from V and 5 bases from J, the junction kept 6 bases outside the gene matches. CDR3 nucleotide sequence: TGCGCCAGCAGCCAAGGCGCCGGGACAGGGGGTACTGAAGCTTTCTTT. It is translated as CASSQGAGTGGTEAFF.

CDR3 sequence reads: CASSVQGANNEQFF. The CDR3 coding sequence is TGTGCCAGCAGTGTCCAGGGGGCCAACAATGAGCAGTTCTTC. The chain links TRBV27 to TRBJ2-1; 8 nucleotides agree with TRBD1. This CDR3 region has 14 residues. The V gene end was trimmed by 5 bases and the J gene end by 5 bases; junction bases not matched to a gene: 5. Germline CDR1 MNHEY, CDR2 SMNVEV (reference sequence).

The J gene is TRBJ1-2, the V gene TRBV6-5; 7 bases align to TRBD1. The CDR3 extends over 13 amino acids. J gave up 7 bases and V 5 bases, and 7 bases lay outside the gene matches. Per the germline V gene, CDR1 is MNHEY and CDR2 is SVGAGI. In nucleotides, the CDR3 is TGTGCCAGCAGTCCACGACAGGGAAGTGGCTACACCTTC. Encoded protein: CASSPRQGSGYTF.

Here the CDR3 reads CSVDWGGASEQFF. CDR3 DNA: TGCAGCGTTGACTGGGGGGGGGCGTCTGAGCAGTTCTTC. V gene TRBV29-1 combines with J gene TRBJ2-1; maybe TRBD2 (7 bases). In germline, CDR1 is SQVTM, CDR2 ANQGSEA. V shed 3 bases and J shed 9 bases, with 15 bases lying between them. The CDR3 sequence is 13 residues long.

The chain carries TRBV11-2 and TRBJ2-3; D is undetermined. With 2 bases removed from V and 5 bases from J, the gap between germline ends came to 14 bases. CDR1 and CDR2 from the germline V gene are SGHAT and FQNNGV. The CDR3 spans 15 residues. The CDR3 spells CASSLIGSPGDTQYF. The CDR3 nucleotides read TGTGCCAGCAGCTTAATCGGGTCCCCCGGAGATACGCAGTATTTT.

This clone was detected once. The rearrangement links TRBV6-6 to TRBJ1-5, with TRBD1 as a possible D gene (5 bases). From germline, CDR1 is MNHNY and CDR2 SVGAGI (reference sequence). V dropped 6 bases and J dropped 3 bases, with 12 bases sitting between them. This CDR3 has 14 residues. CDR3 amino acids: CASSLRQTNQPQHF. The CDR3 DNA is TGTGCCAGCAGCCTCAGACAGACCAATCAGCCCCAGCATTTT.

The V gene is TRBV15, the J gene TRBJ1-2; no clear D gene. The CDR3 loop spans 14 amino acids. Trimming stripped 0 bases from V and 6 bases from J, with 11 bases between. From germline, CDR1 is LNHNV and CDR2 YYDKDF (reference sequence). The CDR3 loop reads CATSRDRQQDGYTF. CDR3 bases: TGTGCCACCAGCAGAGATCGTCAGCAGGATGGCTACACCTTC.

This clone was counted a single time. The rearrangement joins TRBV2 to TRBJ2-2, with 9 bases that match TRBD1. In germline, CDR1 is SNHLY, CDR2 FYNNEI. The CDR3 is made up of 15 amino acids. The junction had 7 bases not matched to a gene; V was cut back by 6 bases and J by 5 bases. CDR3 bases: TGTGCCAGCAGGGAACAGGGGGCTCGGACCGGGGAGCTGTTTTTT. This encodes CASREQGARTGELFF.

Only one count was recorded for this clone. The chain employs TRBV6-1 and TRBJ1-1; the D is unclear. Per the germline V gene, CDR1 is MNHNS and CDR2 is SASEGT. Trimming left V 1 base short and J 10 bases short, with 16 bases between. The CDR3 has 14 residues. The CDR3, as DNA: TGTGCCAGCAGTGAAGTGTACCCTGGCAGAGGAGCTTTCTTT. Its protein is CASSEVYPGRGAFF.

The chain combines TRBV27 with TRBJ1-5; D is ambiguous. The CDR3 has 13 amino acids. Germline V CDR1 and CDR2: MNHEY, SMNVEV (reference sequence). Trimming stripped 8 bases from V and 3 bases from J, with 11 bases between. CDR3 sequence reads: CASSPGYNQPQHF. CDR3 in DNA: TGTGCCAGCTCCCCGGGATACAATCAGCCCCAGCATTTT.